One sample yielded the 10 T cell receptor beta chains listed below, sequenced in a study of cytomegalovirus exposure and HLA in healthy donors. Vbeta (60) and Jbeta (13) primers were used in the PCR. Profiling relied on immunoSEQ multiplex PCR, and the TCRdb table lists in-frame clones only, not all of them. The sample lists more than 90,000 clones; about four fifths were seen once. Material for sequencing was PBMCs. Receptor source: a woman aged 18-29 years in good health and CMV-seropositive.

V and J are TRBV28 and TRBJ1-1; D uncertain. This CDR3 has 12 residues. V lost 10 bases, J lost 5 bases, and 14 bases lay in between. Germline CDR1 reads MDHEN; CDR2 reads SYDVKM. CDR3 coding DNA: TGTGCCACCGGCCGGGGTTGGACTGAAGCTTTCTTT. The encoded protein is CATGRGWTEAFF.

The V gene is TRBV11-2, the J gene TRBJ1-1; weak D call: TRBD1 (5 bases). Germline CDR1 is SGHAT and CDR2 is FQNNGV. The CDR3 totals 13 residues. The V and J ends lost 5 bases and 4 bases respectively, with 11 bases between them. This CDR3 is CASSPPGGTEAFF. Written as DNA, the CDR3 is TGTGCCAGCAGCCCCCCGGGGGGCACTGAAGCTTTCTTT.

The chain is built from TRBV6-5 and TRBJ2-7, with 8 bases identical to TRBD1. V was pared by 10 bases and J by 2 bases, with 10 bases of the junction left unmatched. Per the germline V gene, CDR1 is MNHEY and CDR2 is SVGAGI. The CDR3 contains 14 residues. The CDR3 sequence is CATKGTGTTYEQYF. The CDR3 coding sequence is TGTGCCACCAAAGGGACAGGCACAACCTACGAGCAGTACTTC.

The CDR3 here is CASSLNRGVTGNSGANVLTF. Here the CDR3 DNA reads TGTGCCAGCAGCCTAAACCGGGGGGTGACAGGCAACTCTGGGGCCAACGTCCTGACTTTC. This chain links TRBV5-4 with TRBJ2-6; a possible D gene is TRBD2 (7 bases). The V gene lost 4 bases and the J gene lost 0 bases, with 23 bases spanning the gap. The CDR3 covers 20 residues. CDR1 is SGHNT and CDR2 is YYREEE in the germline V gene (reference sequence).

CDR3 in amino acids: CASNPSGGTDTQYF. DNA for the CDR3: TGTGCCAGCAACCCTAGCGGGGGCACAGATACGCAGTATTTT. The chain links TRBV27 to TRBJ2-3; TRBD2 agrees at 9 bases. CDR3 length: 14 amino acids. The V gene's germline CDR1 is MNHEY and CDR2 SMNVEV (reference sequence). V was clipped by 7 bases and J by 1 base; unmatched bases: 3.

The rearrangement links TRBV13 to TRBJ2-7; tentative D call: TRBD2 (5 bases). Deletions cut 5 bases from V and 5 bases from J, with 19 bases between. This CDR3 contains 15 residues. The germline V gene has CDR1 PRHDT and CDR2 FYEKMQ (reference sequence). The CDR3 protein is CASSPPSLGSHEQYF. CDR3 DNA sequence: TGTGCCAGCAGCCCACCTAGTCTGGGGAGCCACGAGCAGTACTTC.

The rearrangement joins TRBV28 to TRBJ2-1; weak D call: TRBD2 (6 bases). The length of the CDR3 is 15 residues. With 5 bases removed from V and 8 bases from J, the gap between germline ends came to 19 bases. CDR1 is MDHEN, CDR2 SYDVKM, per germline. The CDR3 nucleotides read TGTGCCAGCAGTGTCGGGGGACCCATGTTCTATGAGCAGTTCTTC. Translation: CASSVGGPMFYEQFF.

This clone was observed a few times. V and J are TRBV2 and TRBJ1-4, with a weak D call TRBD1 (6 bases). This CDR3 has 15 residues. V shed 3 bases and J shed 6 bases, with 14 bases lying between them. The germline gives CDR1 SNHLY, CDR2 FYNNEI. This chain's CDR3 is CASSDSRAGDEKLFF. Here the CDR3 DNA reads TGTGCCAGCAGTGATTCGAGGGCAGGGGATGAAAAACTGTTTTTT.

This chain links TRBV25-1 with TRBJ1-3, with TRBD1 matching 9 bases. The CDR3 contains 16 residues. J lost 0 bases, V lost 4 bases, and 4 bases had no gene match. Germline assignment: CDR1 MGHDK and CDR2 SYGVNS. The CDR3 loop reads CASSAQTGGSGNTIYF. Here the CDR3 DNA reads TGTGCCAGCAGTGCCCAGACAGGGGGCTCTGGAAACACCATATATTTT.

V usage is TRBV2 and J usage is TRBJ1-5; D is unclear. Trimming stripped 1 base from V and 3 bases from J, with 10 bases between. CDR3 length: 15 residues. Germline CDR1 reads SNHLY; CDR2 reads FYNNEI. CDR3: CASSEGAVINQPQHF. As DNA, the CDR3 is TGTGCCAGCAGTGAAGGGGCAGTGATCAATCAGCCCCAGCATTTT. The variable domain in full, completed from reference TRBV2 and TRBJ1-5, reads EPEVTQTPSHQVTQMGQEVILRCVPISNHLYFYWYRQILGQKVEFLVSFYNNEISEKSEIFDDQFSVERPDGSNFTLKIRSTKLEDSAMYFCASSEGAVINQPQHFGDGTRLSIL.